The next 20 T cell receptor beta chains were all read from a single sample in a study of T-cell memory formation after mild COVID-19. TCRdb redid the calling of the 5' RACE reads with MiXCR, one entry per CDR3 protein. Of about 470,000 distinct CDR3 sequences in the sample, 20% to 25% are singletons; the top ten hold approximately 13%. Sample: PBMCs or a T cell subset sorted from them (not recorded which). Receptors originate from an adult woman who had mild COVID-19 (a few samples of this study predate the infection). Cell type and time point are not known.

In regard to this clonotype: A read error is possible here, since a much larger clone lies one base away. J is TRBJ2-7 and V is TRBV4-3; TRBD1 matches 11 bases. J lost 5 bases, V lost 6 bases, and 12 bases had no gene match. This CDR3 is built from 16 residues. The germline CDR1 and CDR2 sequences are LGHNA and YSLEER. The CDR3 protein is CASRHLTGTGGDEQYF. The CDR3 DNA follows: TGCGCCAGCAGACACTTAACCGGGACAGGGGGTGACGAGCAGTACTTC.

At least ten counts were recorded for this clonotype. V gene TRBV4-1 combines with J gene TRBJ2-3; D is possibly TRBD1 (5 bases). CDR1 is MGHRA, CDR2 YSYEKL, per germline. The CDR3 runs 15 residues. The ends were cut back, 1 base at V and 5 bases at J, with 13 bases in the middle. The CDR3 region has the DNA TGCGCCAGCAGCCAAGCCCCCGGCAGGGAAGATACGCAGTATTTT. Amino acid sequence: CASSQAPGREDTQYF.

The V and J genes are TRBV7-2 and TRBJ1-1; the match to TRBD1 covers 12 bases. This CDR3 spans 13 amino acids. CDR1 and CDR2 (germline): SGHTA, FQGNSA. V was clipped by 11 bases and J by 8 bases; unmatched bases: 9. The chain's CDR3 is CAGVRDRGLEAFF. Written as DNA, the CDR3 is TGTGCCGGGGTCCGGGACAGGGGGCTGGAAGCTTTCTTT.

This clonotype was counted a few times. CDR3 nucleotides: TGTGCCAGCTCACCCCCGGGACTAGCGGGAGGATCCGGGGAGCTGTTTTTT. It translates to CASSPPGLAGGSGELFF. The chain is built from TRBV18 and TRBJ2-2, with 15 nucleotides matching TRBD2. Unmatched junction bases numbered 5, after V lost 3 bases and J lost 6 bases. The CDR3 length is 17 residues. Germline V gene data show CDR1 as KGHSH and CDR2 as LQKENI.

This clonotype was seen a handful of times. This sequence joins TRBV9 and TRBJ2-7, with 9 bases aligning to TRBD1. The germline gives CDR1 SGDLS, CDR2 YYNGEE. The CDR3 loop spans 15 amino acids. The V and J ends lost 4 bases and 6 bases, in that order; junction bases with no gene match: 11. CDR3 sequence reads: CASSPSGTGLTEQYF. For the CDR3, the DNA is TGTGCCAGCAGCCCTTCTGGGACAGGGCTTACCGAGCAGTACTTC.

This clonotype was recorded at least ten times. The chain uses TRBV5-1 and TRBJ2-5, with no clear D. Trimming stripped 4 bases from V and 5 bases from J, with 15 bases between. This CDR3 has 14 residues. Germline V CDR1 and CDR2: SGHRS, YFSETQ. CDR3: CASSQGSNGETQYF. In DNA, the CDR3 is TGCGCCAGCAGCCAAGGCTCAAACGGGGAGACCCAGTACTTC.

The J gene is TRBJ2-5, the V gene TRBV7-3; D possibly corresponds to TRBD1 (6 bases). V dropped 5 bases and J dropped 5 bases, with 15 bases sitting between them. CDR1 and CDR2 (germline): SGHTA, FQGTGA. The CDR3 spans 14 residues. The CDR3 loop reads CASSPPGTSETQYF. CDR3 nucleotide sequence: TGTGCCAGCAGCCCTCCGGGGACAAGCGAGACCCAGTACTTC.

This rearrangement joins TRBV5-6 to TRBJ2-7, with 9 bases fitting TRBD2. In germline, CDR1 is SGHDT, CDR2 YYEEEE. V lost 6 bases, J lost 4 bases, and 11 bases stayed unmatched. The CDR3 spans 15 residues. The CDR3: CASTVLGLAEYEQYF. The CDR3 bases are TGTGCCAGCACCGTCCTGGGACTAGCAGAGTACGAGCAGTACTTC.

This clonotype turned up a few times. V usage is TRBV4-2 and J usage is TRBJ2-1; possibly TRBD1 or TRBD2 for D (5 bases each). The CDR3 runs 15 residues. V dropped 0 bases and J dropped 9 bases, with 15 bases sitting between them. In germline, CDR1 is LGHNA, CDR2 YNFKEQ. CDR3 sequence: CASSQDGGKDSEQFF. Written as DNA, the CDR3 is TGTGCCAGCAGCCAAGATGGGGGAAAAGACAGTGAGCAGTTCTTC.

The chain couples TRBV21-1 to TRBJ1-5; no DNA check was done on the table's D call, TRBD1. TRBV21-1 corresponds to a pseudogene. This CDR3 comprises 15 residues. The CDR3 reads CASSKGAREDQPQHF. The CDR3 DNA reads TGTGCCAGCAGCAAAGGGGCCCGGGAGGATCAGCCCCAGCATTTT.

This clonotype was observed many times. CDR3 region: CASASGGTYEQYF. The CDR3 nucleotides are TGTGCCTCAGCCTCGGGGGGAACCTACGAGCAGTACTTC. The rearrangement joins TRBV19 to TRBJ2-7; TRBD2 matches at 7 bases. The V and J ends lost 11 bases and 2 bases, in that order; junction bases with no gene match: 9. CDR3 length: 13 residues. Germline assignment: CDR1 LNHDA and CDR2 SQIVND (reference sequence).

There are a few counts of this clonotype. The chain has TRBV11-2 and TRBJ1-1; perhaps TRBD1 as D (5 bases). CDR1 and CDR2 (germline): SGHAT, FQNNGV. The germline V and J ends were trimmed by 6 bases and 5 bases, with 16 bases remaining between them. The CDR3 loop spans 14 amino acids. The CDR3 loop is CASRRLQGRTEAFF. The CDR3 DNA reads TGTGCCAGCAGACGACTGCAGGGCCGAACTGAAGCTTTCTTT. Full variable domain (rest looked up from reference TRBV11-2 and TRBJ1-1): EAGVAQSPRYKIIEKRQSVAFWCNPISGHATLYWYQQILGQGPKLLIQFQNNGVVDDSQLPKDRFSAERLKGVDSTLKIQPAKLEDSAVYLCASRRLQGRTEAFFGQGTRLTVV.

The V and J genes are TRBV3-1 and TRBJ1-1; a weak D match, TRBD1 (6 bases). Trimming shortened V by 0 bases and J by 2 bases, and 22 bases separated the two germline ends. Germline V CDR1 and CDR2: LGHDT, YNNKEL (reference sequence). The CDR3 runs 19 residues. The CDR3 bases are TGTGCCAGCAGCCAAGATGGTATCCGGGGGGCGAGAGTTAACACTGAAGCTTTCTTT. This sequence encodes CASSQDGIRGARVNTEAFF.

The CDR3 reads CASSFTGPYGYTF. DNA for the CDR3: TGTGCCAGCAGTTTTACGGGGCCCTATGGCTACACCTTC. This rearrangement joins TRBV12-3 or TRBV12-4 to TRBJ1-2; possible D gene TRBD1, 5 bases. Trimming took off 3 bases at V and 4 bases at J, with 9 bases between the two ends. The CDR3 is 13 amino acids.

The chain has TRBV3-1 and TRBJ1-6; 7 bases map to TRBD1. CDR1 is LGHDT, CDR2 YNNKEL, per germline (reference sequence). The V gene end was trimmed by 11 bases and the J gene end by 6 bases; junction bases not matched to a gene: 16. This CDR3 region has 16 residues. CDR3 DNA sequence: TGTGCCTCCCAGGGGGGGACCCATGCTCGTAATTCACCCCTCCACTTT. This translates into CASQGGTHARNSPLHF.

The chain carries TRBV4-3 and TRBJ2-7, with no clear D. Per the germline V gene, CDR1 is LGHNA and CDR2 is YSLEER. V was trimmed by 0 bases and J by 0 bases, leaving 9 bases between them. The CDR3 is made up of 15 amino acids. The CDR3 DNA follows: TGCGCCAGCAGCCAAGACGGAGTTCCCTCCTACGAGCAGTACTTC. Amino acid sequence: CASSQDGVPSYEQYF.

This clonotype was counted a few times. This rearrangement joins TRBV12-3 or TRBV12-4 to TRBJ1-3; 8 nucleotides line up with TRBD1. V lost 5 bases to trimming and J lost 4 bases; unmatched junction nucleotides: 7. CDR3 size: 15 residues. The CDR3 DNA is TGTGCCAGCAGTCCAACCGGGACAGGCGGAAACACCATATATTTT. Amino acid sequence: CASSPTGTGGNTIYF.

The CDR3 reads CASSQERTGPGNTIYF. CDR3 nucleotide sequence: TGTGCCAGCAGCCAGGAACGGACAGGGCCCGGAAACACCATATATTTT. This chain joins TRBV4-2 and TRBJ1-3, with 8 bases that match TRBD1. V shed 3 bases, J shed 4 bases, and the junction held 8 bases outside the gene matches. This CDR3 contains 16 residues. Looked up from germline, CDR1 is LGHNA and CDR2 is YNFKEQ.

This clonotype was seen a few times. The chain recombines TRBV7-9 with TRBJ2-2, with D unclear. This CDR3 spans 14 amino acids. Germline lookup yields CDR1 SEHNR and CDR2 FQNEAQ (reference sequence). V lost 6 bases, J lost 2 bases, and 10 bases lay in between. CDR3 protein: CASRSLYNTGELFF. For the CDR3, the DNA is TGTGCCAGCAGGAGCCTCTACAACACCGGGGAGCTGTTTTTT.

The rearrangement uses TRBV27 and TRBJ2-3, with D perhaps matching TRBD2 (6 bases). CDR1 and CDR2 from the germline V gene are MNHEY and SMNVEV (reference sequence). Trimming took off 5 bases at V and 0 bases at J, with 24 bases between the two ends. This CDR3 contains 19 residues. CDR3 protein: CASSRVPFREWASTDTQYF. The CDR3 coding sequence is TGTGCCAGCAGTCGGGTGCCTTTTCGGGAGTGGGCTAGCACAGATACGCAGTATTTT.